The clone carrying this T cell receptor beta chain appeared a few times. These data belong to a study of blood T cell repertoires in COVID-19. On the study more broadly: There were acute and convalescent COVID-19 samples, and they came from the United States, Italy and Spain. From T cells, B-cell-depleted T cells, or PBMCs came the material, which was cDNA or gDNA.

Germline lookup yields CDR1 MDHEN and CDR2 SYDVKM. The CDR3 spans 17 residues. Unmatched junction bases numbered 11, after V lost 2 bases and J lost 5 bases. Original processing notes: How many nucleated cells were present was estimated from reference gene primer amplification. Generated by immunoSEQ multiplex PCR, the TCRdb table keeps only in-frame clones and is missing some. From that table come the V and J calls and clone size; the DNA was used to work out D and trimming. The sample lists 100,000 to 150,000 clones; over 75% were seen once. The clonotype was recovered from a man aged 60 to 75 with acute or convalescent COVID-19. Sequenced material: peripheral blood. The gene calls are TRBV28 and TRBJ2-7, with TRBD2 identical over 11 bases. The CDR3 reads CASSLKPWASGRNEQYF. The CDR3 bases are TGTGCCAGCAGTTTAAAGCCGTGGGCTAGCGGGAGGAACGAGCAGTACTTC.